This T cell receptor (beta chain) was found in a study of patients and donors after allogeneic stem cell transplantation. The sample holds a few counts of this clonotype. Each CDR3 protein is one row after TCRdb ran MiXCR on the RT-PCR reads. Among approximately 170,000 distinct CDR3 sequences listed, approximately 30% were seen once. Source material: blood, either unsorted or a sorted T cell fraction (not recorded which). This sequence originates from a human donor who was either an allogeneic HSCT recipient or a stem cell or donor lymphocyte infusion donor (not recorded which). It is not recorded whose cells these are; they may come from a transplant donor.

The CDR3 nucleotides read TGTGCCAGCAGTTTTGGCTATCTCCAAGAGACCCAGTACTTC. Its protein product is CASSFGYLQETQYF. The V and J genes are TRBV12-3 or TRBV12-4 and TRBJ2-5; D remains ambiguous. The V gene lost 3 bases and the J gene lost 1 base, with 9 bases spanning the gap. The CDR3 spans 14 residues.